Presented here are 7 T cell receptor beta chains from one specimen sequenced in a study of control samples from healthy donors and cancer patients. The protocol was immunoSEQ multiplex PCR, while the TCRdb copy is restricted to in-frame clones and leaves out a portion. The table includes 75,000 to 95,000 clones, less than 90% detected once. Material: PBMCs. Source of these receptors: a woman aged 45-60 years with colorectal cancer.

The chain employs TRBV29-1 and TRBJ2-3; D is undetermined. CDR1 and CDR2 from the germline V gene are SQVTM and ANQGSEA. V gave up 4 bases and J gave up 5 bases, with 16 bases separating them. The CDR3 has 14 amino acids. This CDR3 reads CSVGKEVIEDTQYF. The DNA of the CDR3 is TGCAGCGTTGGAAAGGAAGTTATTGAAGATACGCAGTATTTT.

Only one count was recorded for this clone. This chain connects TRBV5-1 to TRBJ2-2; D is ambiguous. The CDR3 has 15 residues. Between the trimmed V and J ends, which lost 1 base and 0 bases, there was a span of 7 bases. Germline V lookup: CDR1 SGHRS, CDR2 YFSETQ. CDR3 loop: CASSLSVTNTGELFF. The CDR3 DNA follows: TGCGCCAGCAGCTTGTCAGTTACGAACACCGGGGAGCTGTTTTTT. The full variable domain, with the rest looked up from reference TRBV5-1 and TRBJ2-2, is KAGVTQTPRYLIKTRGQQVTLSCSPISGHRSVSWYQQTPGQGLQFLFEYFSETQRNKGNFPGRFSGRQFSNSRSEMNVSTLELGDSALYLCASSLSVTNTGELFFGEGSRLTVL.

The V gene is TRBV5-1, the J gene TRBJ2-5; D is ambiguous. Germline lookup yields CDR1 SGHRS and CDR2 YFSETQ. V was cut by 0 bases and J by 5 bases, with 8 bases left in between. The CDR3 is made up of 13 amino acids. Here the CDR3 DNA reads TGCGCCAGCAGCTTGGACGGGCCCGAGACCCAGTACTTC. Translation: CASSLDGPETQYF.

In DNA, the CDR3 is TGTGCCAGCAGCCAAGATAGCGGGGGCCTTGGTAATGAGCAGTTCTTC. It translates to CASSQDSGGLGNEQFF. The V gene is TRBV4-2, the J gene TRBJ2-1; 9 nucleotides align to TRBD2. V was clipped by 0 bases and J by 7 bases; unmatched bases: 7. Germline CDR1 reads LGHNA; CDR2 reads YNFKEQ. This CDR3 region has 16 residues.

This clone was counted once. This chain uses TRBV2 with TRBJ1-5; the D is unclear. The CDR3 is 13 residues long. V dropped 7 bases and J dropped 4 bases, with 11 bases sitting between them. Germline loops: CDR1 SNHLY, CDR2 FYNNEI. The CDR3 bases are TGTGCCAGCAACAAGGAATTTAATCAGCCCCAGCATTTT. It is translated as CASNKEFNQPQHF.

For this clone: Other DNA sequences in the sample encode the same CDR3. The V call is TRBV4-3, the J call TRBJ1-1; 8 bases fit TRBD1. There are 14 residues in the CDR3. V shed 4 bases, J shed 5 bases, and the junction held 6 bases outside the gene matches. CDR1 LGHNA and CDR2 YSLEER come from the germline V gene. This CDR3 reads CASSLTTGATEAFF. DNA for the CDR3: TGCGCCAGCAGCCTTACGACAGGGGCGACTGAAGCTTTCTTT.

CDR3 protein: CSVGEVYGNTIYF. Here the CDR3 DNA reads TGCAGCGTTGGGGAGGTTTATGGAAACACCATATATTTT. This chain uses TRBV29-1 with TRBJ1-3; D is ambiguous. The CDR3 runs to 13 residues. Trimming took off 4 bases at V and 3 bases at J, with 10 bases between the two ends. Germline-derived CDR1 and CDR2 are SQVTM and ANQGSEA. Full variable domain (missing parts from reference TRBV29-1 and TRBJ1-3): SAVISQKPSRDICQRGTSLTIQCQVDSQVTMMFWYRQQPGQSLTLIATANQGSEATYESGFVIDKFPISRPNLTFSTLTVSNMSPEDSSIYLCSVGEVYGNTIYFGEGSWLTVV.